The sequence of this T cell receptor beta chain was determined in a study of blood T cell repertoires in COVID-19 (dated by TCRdb to 2020 to 2021). Some background on the complete study: The collaborator samples originated in the United States, Italy and Spain and spanned the acute and convalescent phases of COVID-19. The material from the prospective study consisted of cDNA or gDNA derived from T cells, B-cell-depleted T cells, or PBMCs. Deeply sampled blood TCRbeta repertoires from subjects exposed to, actively infected with, or recovered from COVID-19 were included in the dataset. The repertoires were made available in a free public database intended to serve as a resource for research on the immune response to SARS-CoV-2. The samples were drawn from the first 160 participants of the ongoing ImmuneRACE study and from 1,254 subjects provided by 6 global collaborators. A de-identified subject ID, COVID-19 status, age in years and sex were almost always included in the sample metadata. Where HLA class I and class II types were available, the types were taken from metadata supplied by the sample provider, not from assay-based typing.

Results and caveats for the whole study, not just this receptor: The quantity of clinical and demographic metadata differed by source and by participant and was supplied without curation.

Participants in the prospective study were aged about 18 to 95 years, lived in about two dozen United States geographic areas, and enrolled through a virtual design. In the prospective study, cohorts were assigned on the basis of participant-reported clinical history obtained from a screening survey and a study questionnaire. Recovered participants in ImmuneRACE Cohort 3 were defined by two consecutive negative NP/OP PCR tests, clearance by a healthcare professional, or resolution of symptoms. Mobile phlebotomists in the prospective study collected whole blood, serum and a nasopharyngeal or oropharyngeal swab from every participant. Participants in the prospective study had the option to provide additional blood draws and questionnaires over a 2-month period. Blood samples from the prospective study were shipped frozen or at room temperature prior to DNA extraction. The CDR3 numbers 15 residues from cysteine through phenylalanine. The CDR3 DNA has 45 bases and is translated from base 1. V is shortened by 0 bases, J by 7 bases, and the region joining them spans 15 bases. Taken from the germline V gene, the CDR1 and CDR2 loops are ENHRY and SYGVKD.

A note on this clone: Which antigen it targets is not known. Per-base quality was not reported, and no clone a single base away is much larger than it.

The immunoSEQ Assay, a bias-controlled multiplex PCR, was used to amplify TCRbeta CDR3 regions from genomic DNA. Per the authors' processing: The number of nucleated cells in each sample was estimated by amplification of reference gene primers within the assay. To quantify the absolute abundance of each unique TCRbeta CDR3 rearrangement, sequence reads were collapsed and filtered. For each sample, productive Simpson clonality was calculated by taking the square root of Simpson's diversity index across productive rearrangements. What TCRdb holds here is the immuneACCESS table cut down to in-frame rearrangements. Part of the clones is not present; checked against another copy, under half of the missing clones reflect an unresolved V gene, and the others are unexplained. V and J calls and clone size are given by that table; D and trimming were obtained from the DNA. The sample table shows a few hundred thousand clones, and roughly 86% are seen once. Approximately 1.5% of the sample goes to the ten largest clones.

Recombination joined TRBV10-3 with TRBJ1-2, with the D gene not confidently named. Source material: PBMCs or T cells enriched from blood (not recorded which). This clonotype was obtained from a woman in her twenties or thirties who had recovered from COVID-19. The CDR3 reads as follows: CAISESKQPSSGYTF. In nucleotides, the sequence is TGTGCCATCAGTGAGTCGAAACAGCCGAGCTCTGGCTACACCTTC.